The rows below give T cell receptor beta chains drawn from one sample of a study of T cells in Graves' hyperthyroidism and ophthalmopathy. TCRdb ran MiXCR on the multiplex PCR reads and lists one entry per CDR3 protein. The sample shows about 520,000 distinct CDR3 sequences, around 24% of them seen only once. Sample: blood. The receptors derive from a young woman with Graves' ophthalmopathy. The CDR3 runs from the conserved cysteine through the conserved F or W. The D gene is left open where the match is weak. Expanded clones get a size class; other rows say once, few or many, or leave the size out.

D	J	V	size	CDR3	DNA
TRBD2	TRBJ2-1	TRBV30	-	CAWSVGAGGRNEQFF	TGTGCCTGGAGTGTAGGTGCGGGGGGTAGGAATGAGCAGTTCTTC
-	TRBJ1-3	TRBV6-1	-	CVSSDGNSGNTIYF	TGTGTCAGCAGTGATGGAAACTCTGGAAACACCATATATTTT
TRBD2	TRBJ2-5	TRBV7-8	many	CASSPRRAGEQETQYF	TGTGCCAGCAGCCCACGTCGAGCGGGGGAACAAGAGACCCAGTACTTC
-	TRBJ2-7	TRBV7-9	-	CASSPPRGAGYEQYF	TGTGCCAGCAGCCCCCCCCGGGGGGCGGGCTACGAGCAGTACTTC
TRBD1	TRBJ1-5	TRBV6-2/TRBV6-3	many	CASNLKTGGQPQHF	TGTGCCAGCAACCTTAAAACAGGGGGTCAGCCCCAGCATTTT
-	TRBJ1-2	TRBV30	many	CAWSVLEGLPYGYTF	TGTGCCTGGAGTGTTTTAGAGGGGCTGCCCTATGGCTACACCTTC
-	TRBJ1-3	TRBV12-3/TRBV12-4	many	CASSFEGGAGNTIYF	TGTGCCAGCAGTTTTGAGGGGGGCGCTGGAAACACCATATATTTT
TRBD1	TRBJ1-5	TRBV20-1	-	CSAGRTGGGQPQHF	TGCAGTGCTGGACGGACAGGGGGTGGTCAGCCCCAGCATTTT
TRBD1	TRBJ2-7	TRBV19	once	CASSPGQEQCF	TGTGCCAGTAGTCCCGGACAGGAGCAGTGCTTC
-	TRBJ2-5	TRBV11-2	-	CASSLDFLEGKETQYF	TGTGCCAGCAGCTTAGATTTTCTAGAAGGGAAAGAGACCCAGTACTTC
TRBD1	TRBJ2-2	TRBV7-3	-	CASSHWTGVNTGELFF	TGTGCCAGCAGCCACTGGACAGGGGTGAACACCGGGGAGCTGTTTTTT
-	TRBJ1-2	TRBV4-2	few	CASSQDHFQGYGYTF	TGTGCCAGCAGCCAAGATCACTTTCAGGGCTATGGCTACACCTTC
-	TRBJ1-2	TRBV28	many	CASSTGTYGYTF	TGTGCCAGCAGTACAGGGACCTATGGCTACACCTTC
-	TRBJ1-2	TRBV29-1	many	CSVEGGSYGYTF	TGCAGCGTTGAGGGGGGTTCCTATGGCTACACCTTC
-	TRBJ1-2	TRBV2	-	CASTDGGRGFVGYTF	TGTGCCAGCACCGACGGGGGAAGGGGGTTCGTGGGCTACACCTTC
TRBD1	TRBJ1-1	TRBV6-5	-	CASSLRQGVPEAFF	TGTGCCAGCAGTTTAAGACAGGGGGTTCCTGAAGCTTTCTTT
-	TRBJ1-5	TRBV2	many	CASKDDSNQPQHF	TGTGCCAGCAAAGATGACAGCAATCAGCCCCAGCATTTT
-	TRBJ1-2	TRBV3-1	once	CASSQEVRGAGGYTF	TGTGCCAGCAGCCAAGAAGTGAGGGGGGCGGGAGGCTACACCTTC
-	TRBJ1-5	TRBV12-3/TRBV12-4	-	CASSSDSRQHF	TGTGCCAGCAGTTCAGACAGTCGACAGCATTTT
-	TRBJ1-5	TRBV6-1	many	CASSPRDTSNQPQHF	TGTGCCAGCAGCCCACGGGACACCAGCAATCAGCCCCAGCATTTT
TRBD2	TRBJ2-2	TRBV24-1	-	CATKREGDTGELFF	TGTGCCACCAAGCGGGAAGGCGACACCGGGGAACTGTTTTTT
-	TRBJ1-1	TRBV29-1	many	CSVEGTAVPEAFF	TGCAGCGTTGAAGGGACAGCTGTGCCTGAAGCTTTCTTT
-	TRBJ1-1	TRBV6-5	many	CASSSPPGRGNTEAFF	TGTGCCAGCAGTTCCCCGCCCGGGCGTGGGAACACTGAAGCTTTCTTT
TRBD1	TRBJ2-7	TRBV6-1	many	CASSDGHPGQGDEQYF	TGTGCCAGCAGTGACGGTCATCCGGGACAGGGGGACGAGCAGTACTTC
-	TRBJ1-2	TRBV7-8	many	CASSPLGGFSINYGYTF	TGTGCCAGCAGTCCTCTGGGAGGTTTCTCCATTAACTATGGCTACACCTTC
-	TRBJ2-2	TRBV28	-	CASSLFANGELFF	TGTGCCAGCAGTTTATTTGCTAACGGGGAGCTGTTTTTT
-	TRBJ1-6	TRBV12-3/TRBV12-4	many	CASGGQLNTPLHF	TGTGCCAGCGGTGGACAGTTGAATACACCCCTCCACTTT
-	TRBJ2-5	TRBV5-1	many	CASSEGTEQTQYF	TGCGCCAGCAGCGAGGGGACGGAACAGACCCAGTACTTC
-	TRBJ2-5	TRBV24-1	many	CATSVGGSEETQYF	TGTGCCACCAGTGTTGGTGGCAGTGAAGAGACCCAGTACTTC
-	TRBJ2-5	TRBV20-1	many	CSARDRLAAEIETQYF	TGCAGTGCTAGAGATCGGTTAGCGGCCGAGATAGAGACCCAGTACTTC
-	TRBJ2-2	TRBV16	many	CASSQNLGELFF	TGTGCCAGCAGCCAAAATCTCGGGGAGCTGTTTTTT
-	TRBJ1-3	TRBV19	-	CASSMTVSGNTIYF	TGTGCCAGTAGTATGACGGTCTCTGGAAACACCATATATTTT
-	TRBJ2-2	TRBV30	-	CAWRGTGTGELFF	TGTGCCTGGAGAGGGACGGGCACCGGGGAGCTGTTTTTT
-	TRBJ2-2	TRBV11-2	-	CASSPVVGSTGELFF	TGTGCCAGCAGCCCGGTGGTCGGGAGCACCGGGGAGCTGTTTTTT
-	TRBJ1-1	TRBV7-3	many	CASSLTGQTEAFF	TGTGCCAGCAGCTTAACGGGGCAGACTGAAGCTTTCTTT
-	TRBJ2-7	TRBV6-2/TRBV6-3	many	CAGSYGRHNYEQYF	TGTGCCGGCAGTTACGGACGCCATAACTACGAGCAGTACTTC
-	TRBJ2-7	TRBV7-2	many	CASSLMRGTSYEQYF	TGTGCCAGCAGCTTGATGCGGGGAACCTCCTACGAGCAGTACTTC
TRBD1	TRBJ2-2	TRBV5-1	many	CASSTAGTGGAGTGELFF	TGCGCCAGCAGCACCGCCGGGACAGGGGGCGCGGGCACCGGGGAGCTGTTTTTT
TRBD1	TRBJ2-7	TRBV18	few	CASSPPGQGTLEQYF	TGTGCCAGCTCACCACCGGGACAGGGGACCCTCGAGCAGTACTTC
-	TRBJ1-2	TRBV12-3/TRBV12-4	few	CASLYHGESNYGYTF	TGTGCCAGCCTTTATCATGGAGAATCAAACTATGGCTACACCTTC
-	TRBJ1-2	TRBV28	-	CASKIGGTPTRLSYGYTF	TGTGCCAGCAAGATCGGGGGGACACCTACCCGCCTCTCCTATGGCTACACCTTC
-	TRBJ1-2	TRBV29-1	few	CSTLAAGSGYTF	TGCAGCACCCTAGCGGCAGGGTCGGGCTACACCTTC
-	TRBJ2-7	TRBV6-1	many	CASTRGGSSYEQYF	TGTGCCAGCACCCGCGGCGGTAGCTCCTACGAGCAGTACTTC
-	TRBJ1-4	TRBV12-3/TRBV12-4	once	CASSSGAGLNEKLFF	TGTGCCAGCAGCTCCGGGGCAGGCTTGAATGAAAAACTGTTTTTT
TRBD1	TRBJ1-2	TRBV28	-	CASSPGTGGTNKGYTF	TGTGCCAGCAGTCCCGGGACAGGGGGCACGAATAAGGGCTACACCTTC
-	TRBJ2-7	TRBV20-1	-	CSAWGGRLVDEQYF	TGCAGTGCTTGGGGCGGGCGACTGGTGGACGAGCAGTACTTC
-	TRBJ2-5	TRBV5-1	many	CASSLVSGGQETQYF	TGCGCCAGCAGCTTGGTTTCCGGGGGCCAAGAGACCCAGTACTTC
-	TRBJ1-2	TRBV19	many	CASTPDGNYGYTF	TGTGCCAGTACTCCCGACGGGAACTATGGCTACACCTTC
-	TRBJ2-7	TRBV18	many	CASSPRGRGVYEQYF	TGTGCCAGCTCACCAAGGGGCAGGGGGGTATACGAGCAGTACTTC
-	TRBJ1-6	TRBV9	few	CASSADTQFSYNSPLHF	TGTGCCAGCAGCGCGGACACCCAGTTCTCCTATAATTCACCCCTCCACTTT
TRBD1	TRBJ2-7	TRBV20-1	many	CSARGPPPPTGVYEQYF	TGCAGTGCTAGAGGGCCCCCCCCCCCTACAGGGGTCTACGAGCAGTACTTC
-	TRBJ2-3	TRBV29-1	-	CSVEEGGSTDTQYF	TGCAGCGTTGAAGAGGGAGGAAGCACAGATACGCAGTATTTT
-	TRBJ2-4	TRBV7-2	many	CASSQSGGVRGNIQYF	TGTGCCAGCAGTCAATCCGGGGGCGTCAGGGGAAACATTCAGTACTTC
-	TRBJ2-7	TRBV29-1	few	CSVVEPKTYEQYF	TGCAGCGTTGTAGAGCCGAAGACCTACGAGCAGTACTTC
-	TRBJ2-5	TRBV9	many	CASSVGNWGVVETQYF	TGTGCCAGCAGCGTAGGGAATTGGGGGGTTGTGGAGACCCAGTACTTC
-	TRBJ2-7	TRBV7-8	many	CASRLAGMEGEQYF	TGTGCCAGCAGACTCGCGGGTATGGAGGGCGAGCAGTACTTC
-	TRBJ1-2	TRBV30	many	CAWGGGVFYGYTF	TGTGCCTGGGGCGGGGGCGTTTTCTATGGCTACACCTTC
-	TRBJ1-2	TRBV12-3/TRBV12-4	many	CASGRTEVNYGYTF	TGTGCCAGCGGAAGGACAGAAGTTAACTATGGCTACACCTTC
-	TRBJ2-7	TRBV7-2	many	CASSLAGFSYEQYF	TGTGCCAGCAGCTTAGCGGGGTTTTCCTACGAGCAGTACTTC
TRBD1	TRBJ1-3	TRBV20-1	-	CSPRGTGNTIYF	TGCAGTCCCAGGGGGACTGGAAACACCATATATTTT